Shown below are 25 T cell receptor beta chains from a single sample sequenced in a study of regulatory dendritic cells for organ transplantation. Only in-frame clones appear in the TCRdb table, and some are missing; sequencing was by immunoSEQ multiplex PCR. Of 25,000 to 35,000 clones in the sample, roughly 85% are singletons; the top ten hold 2.2%. The material sequenced was memory CD4+ T cells from blood. Subset defined: CD45RO+ memory T cells. These receptors came from a human donor in good health.

V and J are TRBV5-4 and TRBJ1-2; a weak D match, TRBD1 (6 bases). The V end was cut by 0 bases, the J end by 1 base, with 10 bases between. This CDR3 is 15 amino acids long. From germline, CDR1 is SGHNT and CDR2 YYREEE (reference sequence). In DNA form, the CDR3 reads TGTGCCAGCAGCTTGGAACAGGGTGTTAACTATGGCTACACCTTC. Its protein is CASSLEQGVNYGYTF.

The chain employs TRBV2 and TRBJ1-2; unclear D gene. The ends were cut back, 4 bases at V and 2 bases at J, with 8 bases in the middle. The germline gives CDR1 SNHLY, CDR2 FYNNEI. This CDR3 is 13 amino acids long. The CDR3 DNA sequence: TGTGCCAGCAGTGTTTTAGAGAACTATGGCTACACCTTC. As protein: CASSVLENYGYTF.

V usage is TRBV4-3 and J usage is TRBJ1-4; 7 positions match TRBD1. Germline V lookup: CDR1 LGHNA, CDR2 YSLEER. This CDR3 is built from 13 residues. V lost 4 bases to trimming and J lost 4 bases; unmatched junction nucleotides: 0. The CDR3, as DNA: TGCGCCAGCAGCCGACAGGGTAATGAAAAACTGTTTTTT. Protein: CASSRQGNEKLFF.

The chain employs TRBV5-6 and TRBJ1-4; possibly TRBD1 for D (6 bases). Trimming pared 7 bases from V and 0 bases from J, leaving 13 bases between. Germline V gene lookup returns CDR1 SGHDT and CDR2 YYEEEE. The CDR3 covers 15 residues. CDR3 protein: CASGYGQTTNEKLFF. In nucleotides, the CDR3 is TGTGCCAGCGGCTACGGACAGACAACTAATGAAAAACTGTTTTTT.

The rearrangement joins TRBV18 to TRBJ2-6; tentative D call: TRBD1 (5 bases). The CDR3 length is 17 residues. Between the trimmed V and J ends, which lost 4 bases and 2 bases, there was a span of 15 bases. In germline, CDR1 is KGHSH, CDR2 LQKENI. CDR3 DNA: TGTGCCAGCTCACTCCAATTTCAGGGTCCTGGGGCCAACGTCCTGACTTTC. Translation gives CASSLQFQGPGANVLTF.

This clone was found once. The chain combines TRBV18 with TRBJ1-2, with 8 positions matching TRBD1. Per the germline V gene, CDR1 is KGHSH and CDR2 is LQKENI. This CDR3 contains 14 residues. J gave up 7 bases and V 2 bases, and 6 bases lay outside the gene matches. The CDR3 coding sequence is TGTGCCAGCTCACCAGGGCAGGGGGCGAGTGGCTACACCTTC. Translation: CASSPGQGASGYTF.

The chain recombines TRBV11-2 with TRBJ1-2; possible D gene TRBD1, 5 bases. The germline V gene has CDR1 SGHAT and CDR2 FQNNGV. The CDR3 contains 15 residues. V was cut by 2 bases and J by 1 base, with 11 bases left in between. CDR3 bases: TGTGCCAGCAGCTTACGGGACTCAATTAACTATGGCTACACCTTC. Protein sequence: CASSLRDSINYGYTF.

The J gene is TRBJ2-2, the V gene TRBV6-6; D ambiguous. This CDR3 region has 12 residues. The germline gives CDR1 MNHNY, CDR2 SVGAGI (reference sequence). Trimming cost V 7 bases and J 4 bases, with 7 bases left between them. The CDR3 spells CASNPFTGELFF. CDR3 coding DNA: TGTGCCAGCAACCCCTTCACCGGGGAGCTGTTTTTT.

This rearrangement joins TRBV11-2 to TRBJ2-7; 8 bases align to TRBD2. Germline values: CDR1 SGHAT, CDR2 FQNNGV. With 4 bases clipped from V and 12 bases from J, the junction kept 8 bases outside the gene matches. This CDR3 region has 12 residues. CDR3 amino acids: CASSSTGLAGYF. In DNA, the CDR3 is TGTGCCAGCAGCTCCACCGGACTAGCCGGGTACTTC.

The rearrangement uses TRBV30 and TRBJ2-3, with D perhaps given as TRBD1 or TRBD2 (5 bases each). Trimming removed 2 bases at V and 2 bases at J, with 8 bases between. The V gene's germline CDR1 is GTSNPN and CDR2 SVGIG (reference sequence). The CDR3 contains 13 residues. CDR3 protein: CAWSRGDTDTQYF. The CDR3 DNA follows: TGTGCCTGGAGTAGAGGGGACACAGATACGCAGTATTTT.

The rearrangement joins TRBV7-3 to TRBJ2-3, with D tentatively TRBD1 or TRBD2 (5 bases each). V lost 1 base, J lost 3 bases, and 11 bases lay in between. This CDR3 comprises 15 residues. The germline V gene encodes CDR1 SGHTA and CDR2 FQGTGA. CDR3 residues: CASSLKGRETDTQYF. For the CDR3, the DNA is TGTGCCAGCAGCTTAAAGGGCAGGGAGACAGATACGCAGTATTTT.

This clone has just one count. The V gene is TRBV29-1, the J gene TRBJ1-3; D is possibly TRBD1 (6 bases). Germline CDR1 and CDR2: SQVTM and ANQGSEA. The CDR3 is 16 residues long. Trimming pared 5 bases from V and 3 bases from J, leaving 20 bases between. The CDR3 sequence: CSVLPVGGAYGNTIYF. The CDR3, as DNA: TGCAGCGTTCTCCCGGTGGGGGGCGCGTATGGAAACACCATATATTTT.

The rearrangement joins TRBV21-1 to TRBJ2-1; whether TRBD1, the table's D call, matches the DNA was not checked. TRBV21-1 is a pseudogene segment. CDR3 length: 16 amino acids. CDR3 amino acids: CASSKVFRDRDDQQFF. The DNA for the CDR3 is TGTGCCAGCAGCAAAGTTTTCCGGGACAGAGATGATCAGCAGTTCTTC.

V gene TRBV9 combines with J gene TRBJ1-2, with 8 bases fitting TRBD1. The CDR3 sequence is 17 residues long. Trimming removed 3 bases from V and 5 bases from J; junction bases left unmatched: 15. Germline CDR1 is SGDLS and CDR2 is YYNGEE. The CDR3 loop reads CASSGPTSGGRGYGYTF. The CDR3 nucleotides are TGTGCCAGCAGCGGCCCAACCTCAGGGGGCAGGGGGTATGGCTACACCTTC.

The chain recombines TRBV27 with TRBJ1-3; 7 bases map to TRBD1. V gave up 4 bases and J gave up 7 bases; unmatched junction bases: 4. Germline V gives CDR1 MNHEY, CDR2 SMNVEV (reference sequence). The length of the CDR3 is 13 residues. The CDR3 DNA sequence: TGTGCCAGCAGTTCCGGGACAGAGAACACCATATATTTT. It specifies CASSSGTENTIYF.

This clone was detected once. J is TRBJ2-2 and V is TRBV5-4; no clear D gene. V was trimmed by 0 bases and J by 6 bases, leaving 6 bases between them. Germline V gene lookup returns CDR1 SGHNT and CDR2 YYREEE (reference sequence). The CDR3 sequence is 13 residues long. The CDR3 nucleotides are TGTGCCAGCAGCTTGGACGCACCCGGGGAGCTGTTTTTT. This gives the protein CASSLDAPGELFF.

The chain is built from TRBV6-4 and TRBJ2-6, with D possibly TRBD2 on 5 matching bases. The V and J ends lost 3 bases and 2 bases respectively, with 8 bases between them. Germline V gene data show CDR1 as MRHNA and CDR2 as SNTAGT. The CDR3 spans 15 residues. CDR3 amino acids: CASSDVGTGANVLTF. The CDR3, as DNA: TGTGCCAGCAGTGATGTCGGGACTGGGGCCAACGTCCTGACTTTC.

The V and J genes are TRBV7-8 and TRBJ2-3; 7 bases line up with TRBD1. The CDR3 sequence is 14 residues long. Germline V gene data show CDR1 as SGHVS and CDR2 as FQNEAQ. V lost 4 bases to trimming and J lost 6 bases; unmatched junction nucleotides: 7. In DNA, the CDR3 is TGTGCCAGCAGCTCGACAGGGTTGTTCGATACGCAGTATTTT. As protein: CASSSTGLFDTQYF.

This clone came up once. The chain has TRBV20-1 and TRBJ2-1; D ambiguous. The V end lost 6 bases, the J end lost 11 bases, and 14 bases lay between the germline ends. This CDR3 has 11 amino acids. Germline V gives CDR1 DFQATT, CDR2 SNEGSKA (reference sequence). CDR3 residues: CSALLPYQQFF. Here the CDR3 DNA reads TGCAGTGCACTCCTTCCTTATCAGCAGTTCTTC.

The rearrangement uses TRBV10-2 and TRBJ1-2, with D possibly being TRBD1 (5 bases). Germline V lookup: CDR1 WSHSY, CDR2 SAAADI. The CDR3 spans 13 residues. Trimming removed 7 bases at V and 3 bases at J, with 12 bases between. For the CDR3, the DNA is TGCGCCAGCACGGCACAGGCAGACTATGGCTACACCTTC. This encodes CASTAQADYGYTF.

A single count supports this clone. This chain uses TRBV27 with TRBJ2-3; D unresolved. Per the germline V gene, CDR1 is MNHEY and CDR2 is SMNVEV (reference sequence). CDR3 length: 13 amino acids. The V end was cut by 3 bases, the J end by 3 bases, with 7 bases between. CDR3 coding DNA: TGTGCCAGCAGTTTTATATCTACAGATACGCAGTATTTT. Amino acid sequence: CASSFISTDTQYF.

The chain employs TRBV7-2 and TRBJ2-3; 10 nucleotides align to TRBD2. CDR1 SGHTA and CDR2 FQGNSA come from the germline V gene. This CDR3 comprises 16 residues. Trimming took 7 bases from V and 1 from J; bases not matched to a gene: 8. The CDR3 nucleotides are TGTGCCAGCACCCTATACACTAGCGGGGGCACAGATACGCAGTATTTT. Translated: CASTLYTSGGTDTQYF.

The V and J genes are TRBV30 and TRBJ2-3; 9 bases line up with TRBD1. CDR3 length: 18 residues. CDR1 and CDR2 from the germline V gene are GTSNPN and SVGIG (reference sequence). V shed 4 bases, J shed 7 bases, and the junction held 21 bases outside the gene matches. CDR3 in amino acids: CAWTLGTGNSGARYTQYF. The DNA of the CDR3 is TGTGCCTGGACCCTAGGGACAGGGAATAGCGGAGCCCGTTATACGCAGTATTTT. The complete variable domain, with remaining parts taken from reference TRBV30 and TRBJ2-3, reads SQTIHQWPATLVQPVGSPLSLECTVEGTSNPNLYWYRQAAGRGLQLLFYSVGIGQISSEVPQNLSASRPQDRQFILSSKKLLLSDSGFYLCAWTLGTGNSGARYTQYFGPGTRLTVL.

This rearrangement joins TRBV4-3 to TRBJ2-2, with a weak D call TRBD2 (6 bases). The CDR3 is 17 amino acids. Germline CDR1 reads LGHNA; CDR2 reads YSLEER. Deletions cut 1 base from V and 3 bases from J, with 15 bases between. The DNA for the CDR3 is TGCGCCAGCAGCCAAGCCCCCCCGGGGGACGACACCGGGGAGCTGTTTTTT. Encoded protein: CASSQAPPGDDTGELFF.

The rearrangement uses TRBV11-2 and TRBJ2-7; D may be TRBD1 (6 bases). The germline CDR1 and CDR2 sequences are SGHAT and FQNNGV. V lost 6 bases to trimming and J lost 5 bases, with 14 bases between them. The CDR3 consists of 13 residues. The CDR3 sequence: CASSFNRVNEQYF. In DNA form, the CDR3 reads TGTGCCAGCAGTTTTAACAGGGTAAACGAGCAGTACTTC.